Listed below are T cell receptor beta chains from one sample, sequenced in a study of blood T cell repertoires in COVID-19. The data were produced by immunoSEQ multiplex PCR, yet TCRdb's version contains in-frame clones alone and is incomplete. This table holds around 300,000 clones, 86% found once. Sequenced: peripheral blood. These receptors were taken from a woman in her 70s with COVID-19, enrolled during active disease. Both conserved end residues are part of each CDR3.

v_gene	j_gene	CDR3aa
TRBV29-1	TRBJ1-1	CSVEQRVAFF
TRBV7-2	TRBJ2-2	CASSSSGGAGGELFF
TRBV14	TRBJ1-2	CASSKGPYGYTF
TRBV6-5	TRBJ2-1	CASSSTGGRGQFF
TRBV5-8	TRBJ2-7	CASSSWGLPIEQYF
TRBV7-9	TRBJ1-2	CASSFGQNYGYTF
TRBV5-1	TRBJ1-2	CASSLGGQGGYTF
TRBV30	TRBJ1-3	CAWSVQAAGNTIYF
TRBV21-1	TRBJ1-1	CASAGTAENTEAFF
TRBV5-6	TRBJ2-2	CASSLGGSTGELFF
TRBV5-1	TRBJ2-7	CASSDQTGLGEQYF
TRBV27	TRBJ1-1	CASSLTWGRINTEAFF
TRBV21-1	TRBJ1-1	CASSKAERGNTEAFF
TRBV10-3	TRBJ2-7	CAISHPLRGIIHEQYF
TRBV9	TRBJ2-7	CASSAAGTSGGPYEQYF
TRBV5-6	TRBJ2-7	CASSYGQGYEQYF
TRBV7-9	TRBJ2-5	CASSPRTGETETQYF
TRBV24-1	TRBJ1-2	CATRRPFEVTGGYGYTF
TRBV6-1	TRBJ1-1	CASSEAGGWTEAFF
TRBV2	TRBJ2-7	CASRAGASYEQYF
TRBV13	TRBJ2-1	CASSLRQGAGEQFF
TRBV5-5	TRBJ1-3	CASHGQGQAGNTIYF
TRBV27	TRBJ1-5	CASSPWTGNQPQHF
TRBV5-8	TRBJ2-7	CASSLRQGVYEQYF